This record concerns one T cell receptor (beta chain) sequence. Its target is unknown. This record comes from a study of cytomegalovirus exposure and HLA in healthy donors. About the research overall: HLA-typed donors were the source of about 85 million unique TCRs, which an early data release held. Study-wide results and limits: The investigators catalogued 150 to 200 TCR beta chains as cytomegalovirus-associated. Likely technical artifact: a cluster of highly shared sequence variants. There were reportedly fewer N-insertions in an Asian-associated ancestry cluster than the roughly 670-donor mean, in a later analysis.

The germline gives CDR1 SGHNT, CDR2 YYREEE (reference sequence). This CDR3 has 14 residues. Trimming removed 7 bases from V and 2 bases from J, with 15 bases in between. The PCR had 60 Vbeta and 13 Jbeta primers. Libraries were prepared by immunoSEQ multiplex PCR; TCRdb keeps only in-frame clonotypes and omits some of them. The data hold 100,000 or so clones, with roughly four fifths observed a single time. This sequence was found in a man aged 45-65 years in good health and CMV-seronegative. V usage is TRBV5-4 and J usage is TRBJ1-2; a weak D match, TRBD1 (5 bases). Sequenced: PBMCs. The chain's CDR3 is CASSGGTTNYGYTF. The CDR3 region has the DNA TGTGCCAGCTCGGGAGGGACCACGAACTATGGCTACACCTTC.